This T cell receptor (beta chain) was found in a study of cytomegalovirus exposure and HLA in healthy donors. Study-wide results and limits: There were approximately 150 TCR beta chains listed as cytomegalovirus-associated.

CDR3 length equals 10 residues. The germline V gene has CDR1 DFQATT and CDR2 SNEGSKA (reference sequence). Trimming stripped 4 bases from V and 10 bases from J, with 8 bases between. Only a few counts were recorded for this clone. The target antigen is unknown. TCRdb's table, derived via immunoSEQ multiplex PCR, lists solely in-frame clones and lacks some. The table records some 38,000 clones, 90% to 95% of them present only once. V usage is TRBV20-1 and J usage is TRBJ2-1; D not resolved. The sequence was obtained from a man between 18 and 35 years old in good health and CMV-seronegative. Source material: PBMCs. CDR3 in DNA: TGCAGTGCTACCCAACGGGAGCAGTTCTTC. Protein sequence: CSATQREQFF.